Listed below are T cell receptor beta chains from one sample, sequenced in a study of shared clonotypes between healthy human individuals. Generated by immunoSEQ multiplex PCR, the TCRdb table keeps only in-frame clones and is missing some. Among a few million clones listed, about nine tenths were seen once. The sample was naive CD4+ T cells from PBMCs. The receptors were sampled from a man younger than 35 in good health. Some clones in this sample may be carry-over from other donors' samples. CDR3s include the opening cysteine and the closing phenylalanine or tryptophan. A D gene is named only where the DNA matches it firmly. Size tells how often a clone was seen (once, few, many) or the class of an expanded clone, and some rows leave it out.

>TRBD2|NA|TRBJ2-1|TRBV15
TGTGCCACCAGCAGAGAACTAGCGGCCAGCTCCTACAATGAGCAGTTCTTC
CATSRELAASSYNEQFF
>NA|NA|TRBJ1-2|TRBV19
TGTGCCAGTAGTATAAGGTGGGACGCAGGAGCCTACTATGGCTACACCTTC
CASSIRWDAGAYYGYTF
>NA|NA|TRBJ2-7|TRBV19
TGTGCCAGTAGTATGGACGGACTGACCTACGAGCAGTACTTC
CASSMDGLTYEQYF
>NA|NA|TRBJ2-7|TRBV27
TGTGCCAGCAGTTTTTCGGCAGGGTCCTACGAGCAGTACTTC
CASSFSAGSYEQYF
>NA|NA|TRBJ2-3|TRBV9
TGTGCCAGCAGCGGACTACCGGGACTTCCTCGATCAGATACGCAGTATTTT
CASSGLPGLPRSDTQYF
>NA|NA|TRBJ1-1|TRBV28
TGTGCCAGCAGACCTAGGATGAGGCGGGCGGGAAATTACACTGAAGCTTTCTTT
CASRPRMRRAGNYTEAFF
>NA|NA|TRBJ1-1|TRBV2
TGTGCCAGCAGCCAGGGAGTCTTTCAGGAAGCTTTCTTT
CASSQGVFQEAFF
>NA|once|TRBJ2-3|TRBV12-5
TGTGCTAGTGGTTTGGGGTCTAGTTCAGATACGCAGTATTTT
CASGLGSSSDTQYF
>NA|NA|TRBJ2-3|TRBV5-4
TGTGCCAGCAGCTCCCGAGTAGCAGCGACTACAGATACGCAGTATTTT
CASSSRVAATTDTQYF
>NA|NA|TRBJ1-1|TRBV28
TGTGCCAGCAGTTCGGGACCCGACCGGACTGAAGCTTTCTTT
CASSSGPDRTEAFF
>NA|once|TRBJ2-1|TRBV11-3
TGTGCCAGCAGCCCCAATTTCGGGAGTCCCTACAATGAGCAGTTCTTC
CASSPNFGSPYNEQFF
>TRBD2|NA|TRBJ2-3|TRBV5-1
TGCGCCAGCAGCACTAGCGGGCAACCCACAGATACGCAGTATTTT
CASSTSGQPTDTQYF
>NA|NA|TRBJ1-3|TRBV7-2
TGTGCCAGCAGCCCCCTGGCTGGAAACACCATATATTTT
CASSPLAGNTIYF
>TRBD1|once|TRBJ2-6|TRBV16
TGTGCCAGCAGCCAATCGGGGACAGGGGAATCTGGGGCCAACGTCCTGACTTTC
CASSQSGTGESGANVLTF
>TRBD2|NA|TRBJ2-5|TRBV9
TGTGCCAGCAGCGCCGGTAGCGGGAGGGCCCAAGAGACCCAGTACTTC
CASSAGSGRAQETQYF
>TRBD1|NA|TRBJ1-2|TRBV6-1
TGTGCCAGCAGCAGCCCAGGGGGCGCCAACTATGGCTACACCTTC
CASSSPGGANYGYTF
>NA|NA|TRBJ1-5|TRBV2
TGTGCCAGCAAGGGGTGGGATCAGGCCCAGCATTTT
CASKGWDQAQHF
>NA|NA|TRBJ2-1|TRBV29-1
TGCAGCGTTGTCGCTTCGACAGCAAATGAGCAGTTCTTC
CSVVASTANEQFF
>NA|NA|TRBJ1-2|TRBV2
TGTGCCAGCAGTGAATATGGACAGTTGAACCTCTATGGCTACACCTTC
CASSEYGQLNLYGYTF
>TRBD2|NA|TRBJ2-2|TRBV27
TGTGCCAGCAGCGTAGCTAGCGGGAACACCGGGGAGCTGTTTTTT
CASSVASGNTGELFF
>TRBD2|NA|TRBJ2-1|TRBV9
TGTGCCAGCAGCGTGTCTAGCGGGACCTCCTACAATGAGCAGTTCTTC
CASSVSSGTSYNEQFF
>NA|once|TRBJ2-7|TRBV6-6
TGTGCCAGCAGTTACTTCGACCGTACCTACGAGCAGTACTTC
CASSYFDRTYEQYF
>TRBD1|NA|TRBJ2-5|TRBV9
TGTGCCAGCAGCGTAGTTGGGACAGGGGGCTCGGAGACCCAGTACTTC
CASSVVGTGGSETQYF
>TRBD1|NA|TRBJ2-7|TRBV27
TGTGCCAGCAGTATCCGGACAGGTTACTCCTACGAGCAGTACTTC
CASSIRTGYSYEQYF
>TRBD2|NA|TRBJ2-3|TRBV25-1
TGTGCCAGCAGTGAAATGATGGCGGGAGTGGCAGATACGCAGTATTTT
CASSEMMAGVADTQYF
>TRBD2|NA|TRBJ2-1|TRBV9
TGTGCCAGCAGCATACCGACTAGCGGGGGGAGCTCCTACAATGAGCAGTTCTTC
CASSIPTSGGSSYNEQFF
>NA|NA|TRBJ2-6|TRBV9
TGTGCCAGCAGCGTAGCTGGGGCTGGGGCCAACGTCCTGACTTTC
CASSVAGAGANVLTF
>NA|NA|TRBJ1-4|TRBV28
TGTGCCAGCAGTTTTATAGGGCAGGAGGAAAAACTGTTTTTT
CASSFIGQEEKLFF
>TRBD2|NA|TRBJ2-2|TRBV27
TGTGCCAGCAGTGTGACTAGCGGGAGACGGAACACCGGGGAGCTGTTTTTT
CASSVTSGRRNTGELFF
>NA|NA|TRBJ1-1|TRBV10-1
TGCGCCAGCAGTGAGTCGAGGGACTTGGTGATTGAAGCTTTCTTT
CASSESRDLVIEAFF
>NA|NA|TRBJ2-7|TRBV7-8
TGTGCCAGCAGCTTAGGGCCGGACTCCTACGAGCAGTACTTC
CASSLGPDSYEQYF
>NA|NA|TRBJ2-5|TRBV4-2
TGTGCCAGCAGCCAAGATTTAGGTACACTCAGCCAAGAGACCCAGTACTTC
CASSQDLGTLSQETQYF
>NA|NA|TRBJ2-2|TRBV7-9
TGTGCCAGCAGCTTAGGGGCCCGTGGTTCTGGGGAGCTGTTTTTT
CASSLGARGSGELFF
>NA|NA|TRBJ1-3|TRBV2
TGTGCCAGCAGTGAAAACTCTGGAAACACCATATATTTT
CASSENSGNTIYF
>NA|few|TRBJ1-1|TRBV15
TGTGCCACCAGCAGAGATCTAGGCACGGATGAAGCTTTCTTT
CATSRDLGTDEAFF
>NA|NA|TRBJ1-5|TRBV7-8
TGTGCCAGCAGCTTAGTGGGATTTAGCAATCAGCCCCAGCATTTT
CASSLVGFSNQPQHF
>NA|NA|TRBJ1-2|TRBV5-1
TGCGCCAGCAGCTCTGGGGCAGGGGTCTATGGCTACACCTTC
CASSSGAGVYGYTF
>NA|NA|TRBJ1-3|TRBV28
TGTGCCAGCAGTTCCTTCGGGGCTGGAAACACCATATATTTT
CASSSFGAGNTIYF
>NA|once|TRBJ1-2|TRBV7-2
TGTGCCAGCAGCTTAGGCACAGGTCCGGGCTACACCTTC
CASSLGTGPGYTF
>NA|NA|TRBJ2-7|TRBV7-9
TGTGCCAGCAGCTTATTGGGGGGGCGCCCCCACGAGCAGTACTTC
CASSLLGGRPHEQYF
>NA|few|TRBJ2-2|TRBV28
TGTGCCAGCAGTTTGGGACAGAACACCGGGGAGCTGTTTTTT
CASSLGQNTGELFF
>TRBD1|NA|TRBJ2-5|TRBV6-1
TGTGCCTACAACCGGGACAGAGGAGAGACCCAGTACTTC
CAYNRDRGETQYF
>NA|NA|TRBJ1-2|TRBV6-5
TGTGCCAGCAGGATCAAAAATGGGGGTGGCTACACCTTC
CASRIKNGGGYTF
>TRBD1|NA|TRBJ1-1|TRBV28
TGTGCCAGCAGTCACAACAGGGGGTGGTTGTCTGAAGCTTTCTTT
CASSHNRGWLSEAFF
>TRBD1|NA|TRBJ1-1|TRBV5-1
TGCGCCAGCAGCTCGACAGGGAATGGCAACACTGAAGCTTTCTTT
CASSSTGNGNTEAFF
>TRBD2|NA|TRBJ2-1|TRBV19
TGTGCCATCCCTTGGACTAGTCTGACACACAATGAGCAGTTCTTC
CAIPWTSLTHNEQFF
>NA|once|TRBJ2-1|TRBV9
TGTGCCAGCAGCGTAGTGGGACTCTCCTACAATGAGCAGTTCTTC
CASSVVGLSYNEQFF
>TRBD1|NA|TRBJ1-4|TRBV5-4
TGTGCCAGCAGCAGTAACCGGGACAGCCTGGCTGGTAATGAGAAACTGTTTTTT
CASSSNRDSLAGNEKLFF
>TRBD1|many|TRBJ1-5|TRBV27
TGTGCCAGCAGTGCCACCGGGACAGTCAATCAGCCCCAGCATTTT
CASSATGTVNQPQHF
>NA|NA|TRBJ2-3|TRBV6-1
TGTGCCAGCAGTGTCTTAATTGGCGGTACTAGCACAGATACGCAGTATTTT
CASSVLIGGTSTDTQYF
>TRBD1|NA|TRBJ2-1|TRBV11-2
TGTGCCAGCAGCTCGCTCCGGGACAGGGTGAGGGATGAGCAGTTCTTC
CASSSLRDRVRDEQFF
>NA|NA|TRBJ2-5|TRBV15
TGTGCCACCAGCAGAGTTTCGGAGACCCAGTACTTC
CATSRVSETQYF
>NA|NA|TRBJ2-2|TRBV5-1
TGCGCCAGCAGCTTGGTAGACAGAGGCACCGGGGAGCTGTTTTTT
CASSLVDRGTGELFF
>NA|NA|TRBJ2-3|TRBV5-1
TGCGCCAGCAGCTTGGCCGTGGTTGGAGATACGCAGTATTTT
CASSLAVVGDTQYF